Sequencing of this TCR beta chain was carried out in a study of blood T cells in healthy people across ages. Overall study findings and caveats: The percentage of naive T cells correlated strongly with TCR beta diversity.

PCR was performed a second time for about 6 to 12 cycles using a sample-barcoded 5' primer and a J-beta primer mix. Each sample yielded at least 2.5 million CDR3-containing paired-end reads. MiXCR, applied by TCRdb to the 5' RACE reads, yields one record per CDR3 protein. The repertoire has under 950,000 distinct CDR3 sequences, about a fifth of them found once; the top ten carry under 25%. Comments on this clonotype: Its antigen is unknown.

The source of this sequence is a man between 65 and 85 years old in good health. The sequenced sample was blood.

The CDR3 is CASSVGYLGLAGGRADTQYF. DNA for the CDR3: TGTGCCAGCAGCGTAGGCTACCTGGGACTAGCGGGGGGGAGGGCAGATACGCAGTATTTT. The chain couples TRBV9 to TRBJ2-3; 16 bases agree with TRBD2. Trimming at V came to 0 bases and at J to 4 bases, leaving 11 bases not matched to a gene. Looked up from germline, CDR1 is SGDLS and CDR2 is YYNGEE. The CDR3 is 20 residues long.